The T cell receptor (beta chain) described here comes from a study of blood T cell repertoires in COVID-19. Study-wide background: Sites in the United States, Italy and Spain provided acute and convalescent COVID-19 samples. In each case, the material was cDNA or gDNA derived from T cells, B-cell-depleted T cells, or PBMCs.

Patients in Seattle were enrolled during active infection, then followed longitudinally. Per the study methods: Amplification of reference gene primers was used by the study to estimate nucleated cell counts. Libraries were prepared by immunoSEQ multiplex PCR; TCRdb keeps only in-frame clonotypes and omits some of them. V, J and clone size are those of that table, while D and trimming were read from the DNA. The repertoire holds about 200,000 clones, roughly 86% seen once, with 10% to 13% in the top ten. The CDR3 has 12 amino acids. Trimming removed 0 bases from V and 5 bases from J, with 5 bases in between. CDR1 is ENHRY, CDR2 SYGVKD, per germline.

This sequence was found in a woman aged 50 to 60 with COVID-19, enrolled during active disease. V usage is TRBV10-3 and J usage is TRBJ2-7; D gene unclear. The specimen sequenced was peripheral blood. DNA for the CDR3: TGTGCCATCAGTGAGTCTTTAAACGAGCAGTACTTC. Protein: CAISESLNEQYF.